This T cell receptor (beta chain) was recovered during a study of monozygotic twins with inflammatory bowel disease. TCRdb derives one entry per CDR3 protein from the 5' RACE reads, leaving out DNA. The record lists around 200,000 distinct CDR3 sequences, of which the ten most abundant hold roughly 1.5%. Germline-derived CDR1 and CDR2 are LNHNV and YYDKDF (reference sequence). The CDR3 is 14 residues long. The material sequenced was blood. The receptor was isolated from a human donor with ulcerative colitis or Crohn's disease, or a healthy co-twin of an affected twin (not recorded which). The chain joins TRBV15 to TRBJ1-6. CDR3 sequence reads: CATSRGSVGSPLHF.